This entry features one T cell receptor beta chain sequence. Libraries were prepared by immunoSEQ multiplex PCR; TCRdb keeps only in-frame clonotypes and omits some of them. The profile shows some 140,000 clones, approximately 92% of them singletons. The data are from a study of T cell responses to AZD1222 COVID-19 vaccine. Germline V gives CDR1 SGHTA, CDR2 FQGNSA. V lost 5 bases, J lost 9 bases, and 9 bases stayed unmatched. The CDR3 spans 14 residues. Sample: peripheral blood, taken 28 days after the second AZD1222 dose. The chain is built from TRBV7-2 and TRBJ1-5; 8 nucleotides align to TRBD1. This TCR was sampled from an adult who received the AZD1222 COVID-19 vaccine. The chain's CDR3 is CASSRRQGRVPQHF. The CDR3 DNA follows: TGTGCCAGCAGCAGGAGACAGGGGAGGGTGCCCCAGCATTTT. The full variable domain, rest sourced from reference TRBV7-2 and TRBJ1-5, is GAGVSQSPSNKVTEKGKDVELRCDPISGHTALYWYRQSLGQGLEFLIYFQGNSAPDKSGLPSDRFSAERTGGSVSTLTIQRTQQEDSAVYLCASSRRQGRVPQHFGDGTRLSIL.